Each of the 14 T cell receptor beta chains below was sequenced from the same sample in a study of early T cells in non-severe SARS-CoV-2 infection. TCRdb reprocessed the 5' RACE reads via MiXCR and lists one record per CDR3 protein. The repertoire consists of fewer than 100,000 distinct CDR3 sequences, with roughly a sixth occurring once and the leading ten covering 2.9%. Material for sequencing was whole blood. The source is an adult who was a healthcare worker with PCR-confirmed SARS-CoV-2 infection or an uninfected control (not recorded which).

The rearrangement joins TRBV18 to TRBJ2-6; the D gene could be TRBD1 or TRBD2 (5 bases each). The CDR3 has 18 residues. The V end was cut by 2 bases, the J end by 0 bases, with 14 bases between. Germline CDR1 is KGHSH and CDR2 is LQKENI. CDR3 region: CASSPMRSGSSGANVLTF. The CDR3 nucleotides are TGTGCCAGCTCACCAATGAGGTCAGGGAGCTCTGGGGCCAACGTCCTGACTTTC. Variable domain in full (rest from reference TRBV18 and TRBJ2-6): NAGVMQNPRHLVRRRGQEARLRCSPMKGHSHVYWYRQLPEEGLKFMVYLQKENIIDESGMPKERFSAEFPKEGPSILRIQQVVRGDSAAYFCASSPMRSGSSGANVLTFGAGSRLTVL.

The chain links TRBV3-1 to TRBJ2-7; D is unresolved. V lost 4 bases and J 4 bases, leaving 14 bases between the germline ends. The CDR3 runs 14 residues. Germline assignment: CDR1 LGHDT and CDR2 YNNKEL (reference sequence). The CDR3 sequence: CASSRRRTDYEQYF. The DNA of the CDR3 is TGTGCCAGCAGCCGTAGACGGACGGATTACGAGCAGTACTTC.

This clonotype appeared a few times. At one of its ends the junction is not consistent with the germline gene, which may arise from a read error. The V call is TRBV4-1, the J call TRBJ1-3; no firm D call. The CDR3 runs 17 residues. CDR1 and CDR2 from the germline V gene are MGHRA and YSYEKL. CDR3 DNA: TGCGCCAACAGCCCGGGATTCCAGCAGGCCTCTGGAAACACCATATATTTT. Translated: CANSPGFQQASGNTIYF.

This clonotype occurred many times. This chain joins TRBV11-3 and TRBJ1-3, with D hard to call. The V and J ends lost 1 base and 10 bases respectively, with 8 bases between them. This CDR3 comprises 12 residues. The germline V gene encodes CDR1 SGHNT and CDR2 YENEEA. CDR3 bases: TGTGCCAGCAGCTTAGCTCCAGGAACCATATATTTT. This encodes CASSLAPGTIYF.

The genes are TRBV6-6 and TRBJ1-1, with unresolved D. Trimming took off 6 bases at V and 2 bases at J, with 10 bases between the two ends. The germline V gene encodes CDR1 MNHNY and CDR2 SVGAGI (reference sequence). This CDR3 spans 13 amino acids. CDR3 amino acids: CASSPRGNTEAFF. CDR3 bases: TGTGCCAGCAGCCCCCGGGGTAACACTGAAGCTTTCTTT.

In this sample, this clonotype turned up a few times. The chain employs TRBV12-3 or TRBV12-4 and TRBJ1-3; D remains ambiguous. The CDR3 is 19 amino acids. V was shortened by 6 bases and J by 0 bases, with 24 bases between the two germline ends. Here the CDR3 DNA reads TGTGCCAGCAGCCCCCGGGGAGAGCTCCCGGACCGCTCTGGAAACACCATATATTTT. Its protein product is CASSPRGELPDRSGNTIYF.

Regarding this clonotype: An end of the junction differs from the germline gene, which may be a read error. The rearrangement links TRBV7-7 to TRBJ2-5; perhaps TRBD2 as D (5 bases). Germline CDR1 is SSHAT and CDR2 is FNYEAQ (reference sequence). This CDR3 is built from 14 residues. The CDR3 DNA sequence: TGTGCTAGCAGCCAAAGCGGCAGTGGGGAGACCCAGTACTTC. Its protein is CASSQSGSGETQYF.

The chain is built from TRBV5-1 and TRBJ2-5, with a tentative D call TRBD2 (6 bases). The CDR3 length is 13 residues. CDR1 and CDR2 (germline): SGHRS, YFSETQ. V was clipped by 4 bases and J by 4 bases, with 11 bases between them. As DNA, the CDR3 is TGCGCCAGCAGCGTCGGGAGTATAGAGACCCAGTACTTC. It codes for CASSVGSIETQYF.

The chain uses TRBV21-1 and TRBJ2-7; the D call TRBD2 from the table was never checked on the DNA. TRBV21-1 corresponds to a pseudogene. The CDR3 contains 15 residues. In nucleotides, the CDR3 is TGTGCCACCCGATCCCTCGGGACGAGCCTATACGAGCAGTACTTC. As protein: CATRSLGTSLYEQYF.

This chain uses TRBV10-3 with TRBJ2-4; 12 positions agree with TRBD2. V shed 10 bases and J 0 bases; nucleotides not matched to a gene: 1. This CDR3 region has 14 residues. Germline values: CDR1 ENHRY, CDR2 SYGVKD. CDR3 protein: CATTSGGAKNIQYF. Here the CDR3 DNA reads TGTGCCACGACTAGCGGGGGAGCCAAAAACATTCAGTACTTC.

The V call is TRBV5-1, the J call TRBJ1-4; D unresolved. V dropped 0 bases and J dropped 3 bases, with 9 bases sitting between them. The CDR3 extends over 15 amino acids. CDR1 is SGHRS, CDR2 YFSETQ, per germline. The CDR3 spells CASSLAAGPNEKLFF. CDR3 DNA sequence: TGCGCCAGCAGCTTGGCTGCAGGACCTAATGAAAAACTGTTTTTT.

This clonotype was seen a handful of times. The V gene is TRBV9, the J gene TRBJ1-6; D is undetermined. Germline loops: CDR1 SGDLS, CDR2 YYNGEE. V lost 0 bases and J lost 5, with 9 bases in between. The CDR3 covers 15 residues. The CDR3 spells CASSVGNTNNSPLHF. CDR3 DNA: TGTGCCAGCAGCGTAGGGAACACAAATAATTCACCCCTCCACTTT.

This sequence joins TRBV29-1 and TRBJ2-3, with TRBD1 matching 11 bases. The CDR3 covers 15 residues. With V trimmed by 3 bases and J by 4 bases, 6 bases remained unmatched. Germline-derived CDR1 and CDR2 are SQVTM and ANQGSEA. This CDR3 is CSVDGLGQGADTQYF. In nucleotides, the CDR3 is TGCAGCGTTGATGGTCTGGGACAGGGGGCAGATACGCAGTATTTT.

The CDR3 loop reads CRSSEGREVHEQYF. The CDR3 DNA follows: TGCAGGTCCTCCGAGGGGCGGGAGGTCCACGAGCAGTACTTC. The chain is built from TRBV29-1 and TRBJ2-7, with TRBD2 matching 8 bases. The CDR3 length is 14 residues. The germline CDR1 and CDR2 sequences are SQVTM and ANQGSEA.